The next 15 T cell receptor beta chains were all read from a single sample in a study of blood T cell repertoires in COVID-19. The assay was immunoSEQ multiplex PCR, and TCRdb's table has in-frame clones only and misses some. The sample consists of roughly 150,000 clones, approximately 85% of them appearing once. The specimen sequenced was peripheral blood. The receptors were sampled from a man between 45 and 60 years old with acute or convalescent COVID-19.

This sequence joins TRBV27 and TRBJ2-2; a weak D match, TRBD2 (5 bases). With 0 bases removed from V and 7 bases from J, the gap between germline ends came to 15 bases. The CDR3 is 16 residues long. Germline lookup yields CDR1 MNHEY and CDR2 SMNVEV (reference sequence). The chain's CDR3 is CASSLSRGPFRGELFF. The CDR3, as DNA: TGTGCCAGCAGTTTATCGAGAGGGCCCTTCCGCGGGGAGCTGTTTTTT.

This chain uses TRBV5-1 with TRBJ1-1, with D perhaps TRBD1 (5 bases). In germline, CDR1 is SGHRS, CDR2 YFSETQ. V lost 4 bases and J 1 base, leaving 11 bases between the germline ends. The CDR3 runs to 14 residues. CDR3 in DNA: TGCGCCAGCAGCCTCCTCGGGGGGAACACTGAAGCTTTCTTT. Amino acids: CASSLLGGNTEAFF.

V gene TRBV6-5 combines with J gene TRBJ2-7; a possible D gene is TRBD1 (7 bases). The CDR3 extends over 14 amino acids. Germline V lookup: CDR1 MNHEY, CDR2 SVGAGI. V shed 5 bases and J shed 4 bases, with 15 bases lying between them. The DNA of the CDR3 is TGTGCCAGCAGTCCCAGACAGGGAGGTTACGAGCAGTACTTC. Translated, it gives CASSPRQGGYEQYF.

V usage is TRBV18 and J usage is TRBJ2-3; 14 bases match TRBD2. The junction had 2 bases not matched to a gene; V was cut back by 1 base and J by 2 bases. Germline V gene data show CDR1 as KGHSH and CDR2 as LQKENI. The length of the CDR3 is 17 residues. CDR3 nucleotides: TGTGCCAGCTCACCACGGACTAGCGGGGGGACCACAGATACGCAGTATTTT. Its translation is CASSPRTSGGTTDTQYF.

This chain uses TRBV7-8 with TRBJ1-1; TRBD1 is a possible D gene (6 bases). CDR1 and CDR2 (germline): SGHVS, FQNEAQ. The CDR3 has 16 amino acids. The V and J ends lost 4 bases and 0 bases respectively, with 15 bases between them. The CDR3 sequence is CASSSGSRDMNTEAFF. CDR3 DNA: TGTGCCAGCAGCTCGGGTTCCCGGGACATGAACACTGAAGCTTTCTTT.

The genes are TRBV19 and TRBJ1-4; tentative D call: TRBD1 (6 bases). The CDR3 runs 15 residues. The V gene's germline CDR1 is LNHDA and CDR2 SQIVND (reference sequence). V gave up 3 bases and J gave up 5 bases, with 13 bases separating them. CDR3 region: CASSIGTSLNEKLFF. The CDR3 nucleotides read TGTGCCAGTAGTATCGGGACAAGCCTGAATGAAAAACTGTTTTTT.

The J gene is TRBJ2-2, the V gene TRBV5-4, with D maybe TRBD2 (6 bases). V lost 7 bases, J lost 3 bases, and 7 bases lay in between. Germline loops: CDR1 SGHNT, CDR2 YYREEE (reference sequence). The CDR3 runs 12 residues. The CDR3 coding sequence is TGTGCCAGCGGAGGGCACACCGGGGAGCTGTTTTTT. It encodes CASGGHTGELFF.

CDR3 in amino acids: CASSGGTIADTQYF. CDR3 bases: TGTGCCAGCAGCGGAGGGACAATCGCAGATACGCAGTATTTT. V gene TRBV9 combines with J gene TRBJ2-3; tentatively, D is TRBD1 (6 bases). Trimming took off 3 bases at V and 4 bases at J, with 12 bases between the two ends. The CDR3 runs to 14 residues. Germline V gene sequence: CDR1 SGDLS, CDR2 YYNGEE.

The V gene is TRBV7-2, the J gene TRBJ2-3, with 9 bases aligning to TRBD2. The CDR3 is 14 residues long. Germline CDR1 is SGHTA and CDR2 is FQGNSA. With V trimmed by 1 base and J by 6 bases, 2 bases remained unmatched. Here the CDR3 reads CASSLVAGGDTQYF. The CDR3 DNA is TGTGCCAGCAGCTTAGTTGCGGGGGGGGATACGCAGTATTTT.

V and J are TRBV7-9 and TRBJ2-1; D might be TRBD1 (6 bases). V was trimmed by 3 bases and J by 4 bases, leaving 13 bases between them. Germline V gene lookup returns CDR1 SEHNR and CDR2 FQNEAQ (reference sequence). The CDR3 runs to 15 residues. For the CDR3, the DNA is TGTGCCAGCAGCTTCGTCAATGACAGGTACAATGAGCAGTTCTTC. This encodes CASSFVNDRYNEQFF.

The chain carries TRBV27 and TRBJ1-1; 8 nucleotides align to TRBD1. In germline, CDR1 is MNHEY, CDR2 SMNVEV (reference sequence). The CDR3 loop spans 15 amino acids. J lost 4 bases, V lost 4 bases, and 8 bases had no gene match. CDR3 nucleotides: TGTGCCAGCAGTTCCGGACAGGGTAGGCGCACTGAAGCTTTCTTT. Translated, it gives CASSSGQGRRTEAFF.

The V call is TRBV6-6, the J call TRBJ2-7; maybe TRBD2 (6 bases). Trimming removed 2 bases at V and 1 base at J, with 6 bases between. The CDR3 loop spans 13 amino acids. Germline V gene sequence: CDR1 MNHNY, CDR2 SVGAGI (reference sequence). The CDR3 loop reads CASSYGGSYEQYF. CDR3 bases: TGTGCCAGCAGTTACGGAGGGTCCTACGAGCAGTACTTC.

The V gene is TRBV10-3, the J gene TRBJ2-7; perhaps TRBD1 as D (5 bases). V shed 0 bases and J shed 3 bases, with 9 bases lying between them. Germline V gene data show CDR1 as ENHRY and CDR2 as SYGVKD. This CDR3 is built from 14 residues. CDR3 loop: CAISESGQGYEQYF. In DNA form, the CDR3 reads TGTGCCATCAGTGAGTCGGGCCAGGGCTACGAGCAGTACTTC.

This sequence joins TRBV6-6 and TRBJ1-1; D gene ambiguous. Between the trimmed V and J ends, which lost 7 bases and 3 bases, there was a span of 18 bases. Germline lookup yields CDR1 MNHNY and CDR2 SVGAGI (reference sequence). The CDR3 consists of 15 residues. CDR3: CASTTGRIKYTEAFF. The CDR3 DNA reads TGTGCCAGCACGACCGGGAGGATCAAATACACTGAAGCTTTCTTT.

This CDR3 reads CASSPSRVPRSYEQYF. The CDR3 coding sequence is TGCGCCAGCAGCCCGTCCCGAGTCCCCCGGTCCTACGAGCAGTACTTC. The genes are TRBV5-1 and TRBJ2-7; D not resolved. CDR1 and CDR2 (germline): SGHRS, YFSETQ. The V end lost 4 bases, the J end lost 1 base, and 18 bases lay between the germline ends. The CDR3 loop spans 16 amino acids.